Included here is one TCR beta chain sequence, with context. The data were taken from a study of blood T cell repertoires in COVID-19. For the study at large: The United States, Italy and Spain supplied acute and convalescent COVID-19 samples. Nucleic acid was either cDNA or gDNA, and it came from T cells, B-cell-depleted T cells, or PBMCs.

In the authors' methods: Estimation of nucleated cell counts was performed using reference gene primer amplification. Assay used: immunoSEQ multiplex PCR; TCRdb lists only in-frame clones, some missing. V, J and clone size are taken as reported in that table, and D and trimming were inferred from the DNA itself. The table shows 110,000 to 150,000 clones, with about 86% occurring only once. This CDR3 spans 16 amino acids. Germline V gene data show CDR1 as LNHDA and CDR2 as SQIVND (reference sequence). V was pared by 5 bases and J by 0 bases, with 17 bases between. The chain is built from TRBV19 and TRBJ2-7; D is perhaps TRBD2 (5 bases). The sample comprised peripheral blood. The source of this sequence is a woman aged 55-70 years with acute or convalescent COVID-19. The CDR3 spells CASSRYAAGYSYEQYF. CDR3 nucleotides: TGTGCCAGTAGTCGCTACGCCGCGGGCTACTCCTACGAGCAGTACTTC.